This T cell receptor (beta chain) was obtained from a study of response to subunit inactivated influenza vaccine. TCRdb re-called the RT-PCR reads through MiXCR, storing one row per CDR3 protein. The table lists about 620,000 distinct CDR3 sequences, 10% to 12% of them singletons, with 9.5% to 11% in the top ten. CDR3 size: 16 residues. The germline gives CDR1 MDHEN, CDR2 SYDVKM. The V gene lost 4 bases and the J gene lost 1 base, with 14 bases spanning the gap. These data are also associated with another study on T cells expressing NK-cell markers. In that study: With UMIs, 5'RACE template switching was used to make TCR beta cDNA. Most of the eight sequenced donors tested HCMV-seropositive; one tested seronegative.

Material: PBMCs from blood, obtained on the day of vaccination. The rearrangement joins TRBV28 to TRBJ2-4; no clear D. This clonotype originated in a man aged 50-60 years who received an inactivated influenza vaccine. The CDR3 DNA reads TGTGCCAGCAGTTCCGGATCGGCCGGCGCCAAAAACATTCAGTACTTC. Translation: CASSSGSAGAKNIQYF.